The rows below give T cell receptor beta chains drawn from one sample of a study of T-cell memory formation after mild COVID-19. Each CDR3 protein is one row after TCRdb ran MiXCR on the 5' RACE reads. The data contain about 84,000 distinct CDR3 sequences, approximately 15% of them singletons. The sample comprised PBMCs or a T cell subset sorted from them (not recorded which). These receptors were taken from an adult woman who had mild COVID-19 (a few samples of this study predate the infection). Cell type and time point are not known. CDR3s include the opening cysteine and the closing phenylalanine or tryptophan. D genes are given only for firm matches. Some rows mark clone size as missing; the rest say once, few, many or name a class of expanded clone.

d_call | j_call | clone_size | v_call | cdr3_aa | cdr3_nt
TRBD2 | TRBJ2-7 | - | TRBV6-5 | CASSLSAGGKYEQYF | TGTGCCAGCAGTTTATCAGCGGGAGGAAAGTACGAGCAGTACTTC
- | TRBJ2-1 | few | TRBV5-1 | CASSRSTSGSNEQFF | TGCGCCAGCAGCCGTTCGACTTCCGGGAGTAATGAGCAGTTCTTC
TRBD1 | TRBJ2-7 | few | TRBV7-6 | CASSPSTGGDEQYF | TGTGCCAGCAGCCCCTCAACAGGGGGCGACGAGCAGTACTTC
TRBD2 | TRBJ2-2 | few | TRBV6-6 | CASSTVLAGVTGELFF | TGTGCCAGCAGCACTGTTCTAGCGGGAGTCACCGGGGAGCTGTTTTTT
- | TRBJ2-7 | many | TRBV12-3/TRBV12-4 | CASSPQGDEQYF | TGTGCCAGCAGCCCCCAAGGGGACGAGCAGTACTTC
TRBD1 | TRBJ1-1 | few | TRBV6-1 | CASSKRPGQGLVAFF | TGTGCCAGCAGTAAACGCCCGGGACAGGGGCTCGTGGCTTTCTTT
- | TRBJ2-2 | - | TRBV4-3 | CASSQDRVTANTGELFF | TGCGCCAGCAGCCAAGATCGGGTCACCGCGAACACCGGGGAGCTGTTTTTT
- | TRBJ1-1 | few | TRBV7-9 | CASSSRDGRNTEAFF | TGTGCCAGCAGCTCCCGGGACGGGAGAAACACTGAAGCTTTCTTT
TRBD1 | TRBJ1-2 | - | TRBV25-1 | CASLDRDPFYGYTF | TGTGCCAGCTTGGACAGGGATCCCTTCTATGGCTACACCTTC
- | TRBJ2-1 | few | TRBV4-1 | CASSQEGLRNEQFF | TGCGCCAGCAGCCAAGAAGGTCTCAGGAATGAGCAGTTCTTC
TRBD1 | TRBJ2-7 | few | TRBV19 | CASSPGTGTNEQYF | TGTGCCAGTAGTCCCGGGACAGGGACGAACGAGCAGTACTTC
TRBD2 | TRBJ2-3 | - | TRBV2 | CASSESLAGLTDTQYF | TGTGCCAGCAGTGAAAGTCTAGCGGGACTCACAGATACGCAGTATTTT
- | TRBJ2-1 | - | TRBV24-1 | CATSDGGGNNEQFF | TGTGCCACCAGTGACGGGGGCGGGAACAATGAGCAGTTCTTC
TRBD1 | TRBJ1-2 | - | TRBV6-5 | CASSYEFRDRGYGYTF | TGTGCCAGCAGTTATGAATTCCGGGACAGGGGCTATGGCTACACCTTC
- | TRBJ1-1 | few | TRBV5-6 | CASSLATLPNTEAFF | TGTGCCAGCAGCTTGGCGACCCTCCCAAACACTGAAGCTTTCTTT
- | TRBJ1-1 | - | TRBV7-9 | CASSTPPGQFMNTEAFF | TGTGCCAGCAGCACCCCCCCGGGACAATTCATGAACACTGAAGCTTTCTTT
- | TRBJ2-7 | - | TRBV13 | CASSVGLGEQYF | TGTGCCAGCAGCGTCGGACTGGGCGAGCAGTACTTC
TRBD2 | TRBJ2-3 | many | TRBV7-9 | CASRNGGAGEDTQYF | TGTGCCAGCAGGAACGGGGGGGCCGGAGAAGATACGCAGTATTTT
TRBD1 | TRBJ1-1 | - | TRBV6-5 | CASRHGTENTEAFF | TGTGCCAGCAGGCACGGGACAGAGAACACTGAAGCTTTCTTT
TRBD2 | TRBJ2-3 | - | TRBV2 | CASSDLVAGGRTDTQYF | TGTGCCAGCAGTGACCTCGTAGCGGGGGGCCGCACAGATACGCAGTATTTT
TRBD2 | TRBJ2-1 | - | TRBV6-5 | CASSYAGAAHNEQFF | TGTGCCAGCAGTTACGCGGGAGCGGCCCACAATGAGCAGTTCTTC
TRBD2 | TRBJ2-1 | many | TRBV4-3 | CASSQDRLAGGGNEQFF | TGCGCCAGCAGCCAAGATCGATTAGCGGGAGGGGGCAATGAGCAGTTCTTC
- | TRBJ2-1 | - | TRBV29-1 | CSVSRGWEQFF | TGCAGCGTGTCTAGGGGGTGGGAGCAGTTCTTC
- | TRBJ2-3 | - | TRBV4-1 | CASSQEGAQSFTDTQYF | TGCGCCAGCAGCCAAGAGGGGGCTCAGTCTTTCACAGATACGCAGTATTTT
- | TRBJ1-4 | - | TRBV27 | CASTARGEGVFNEKLFF | TGTGCCAGCACCGCCAGGGGTGAAGGGGTCTTTAATGAAAAACTGTTTTTT
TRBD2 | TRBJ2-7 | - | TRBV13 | CASSLWGGSGGYEQYF | TGTGCCAGCAGCTTATGGGGCGGGAGCGGGGGCTACGAGCAGTACTTC
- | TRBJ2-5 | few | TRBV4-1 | CASSQVGVQETQYF | TGCGCCAGCAGCCAAGTGGGCGTCCAAGAGACCCAGTACTTC
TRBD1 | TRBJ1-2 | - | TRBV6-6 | CASSQGDYGYTF | TGTGCCAGCAGTCAGGGGGACTATGGCTACACCTTC
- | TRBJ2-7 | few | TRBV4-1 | CASSQAHSYEQYF | TGCGCCAGCAGCCAAGCCCACAGCTACGAGCAGTACTTC
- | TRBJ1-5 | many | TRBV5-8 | CASSLAGAAGQPQHF | TGTGCCAGCAGCTTGGCCGGGGCAGCCGGACAGCCCCAGCATTTT
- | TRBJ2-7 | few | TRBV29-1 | CSILDDGQFEQYF | TGCAGCATTTTGGACGATGGACAGTTTGAGCAGTACTTC
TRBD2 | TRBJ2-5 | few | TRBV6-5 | CASSYIGLAEETQYF | TGTGCCAGCAGTTACATTGGACTAGCGGAAGAGACCCAGTACTTC
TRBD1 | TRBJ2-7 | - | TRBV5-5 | CATNTGQVSYEQYF | TGTGCCACAAACACGGGACAGGTCTCCTACGAGCAGTACTTC
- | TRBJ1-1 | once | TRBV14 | CASSQVTGPNTEAFF | TGTGCCAGCAGCCAAGTAACAGGACCTAACACTGAAGCTTTCTTT
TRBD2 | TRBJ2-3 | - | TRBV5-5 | CASSLVLAGGGDTQYF | TGTGCCAGCAGCTTGGTTCTAGCGGGAGGTGGTGATACGCAGTATTTT
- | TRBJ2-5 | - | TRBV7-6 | CASSLAVMGEEAQYF | TGTGCCAGCAGCTTAGCTGTCATGGGAGAAGAGGCCCAGTACTTC
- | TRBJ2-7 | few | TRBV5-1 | CASSMEGRSYEQYF | TGCGCCAGCAGCATGGAGGGCAGATCCTACGAGCAGTACTTC
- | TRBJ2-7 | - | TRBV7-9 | CASSLGGPTTYEQYF | TGTGCCAGCAGCTTAGGGGGGCCGACGACCTACGAGCAGTACTTC
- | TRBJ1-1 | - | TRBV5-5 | CASSFHRDAVNTEAFF | TGTGCCAGCAGCTTTCACAGGGATGCGGTGAACACTGAAGCTTTCTTT
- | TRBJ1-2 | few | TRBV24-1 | CATSDTDYGYTF | TGTGCCACCAGTGATACTGACTATGGCTACACCTTC
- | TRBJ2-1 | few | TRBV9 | CASSSRASNEQFF | TGTGCCAGCAGCTCCAGAGCCTCGAATGAGCAGTTCTTC